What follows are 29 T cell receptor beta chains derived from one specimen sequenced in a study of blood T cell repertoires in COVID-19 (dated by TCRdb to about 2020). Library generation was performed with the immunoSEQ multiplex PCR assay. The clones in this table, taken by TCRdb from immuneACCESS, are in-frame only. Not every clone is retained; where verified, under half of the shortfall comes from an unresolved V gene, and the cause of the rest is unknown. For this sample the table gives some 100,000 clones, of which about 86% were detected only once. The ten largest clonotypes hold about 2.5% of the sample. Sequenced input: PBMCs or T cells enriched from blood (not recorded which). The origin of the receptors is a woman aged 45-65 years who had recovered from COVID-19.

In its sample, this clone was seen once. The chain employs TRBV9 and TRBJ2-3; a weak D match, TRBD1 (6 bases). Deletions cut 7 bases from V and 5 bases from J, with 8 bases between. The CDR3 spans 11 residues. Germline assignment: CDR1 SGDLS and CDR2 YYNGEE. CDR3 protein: CASGRGDTQYF. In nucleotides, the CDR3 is TGTGCCAGCGGCAGGGGAGATACGCAGTATTTT.

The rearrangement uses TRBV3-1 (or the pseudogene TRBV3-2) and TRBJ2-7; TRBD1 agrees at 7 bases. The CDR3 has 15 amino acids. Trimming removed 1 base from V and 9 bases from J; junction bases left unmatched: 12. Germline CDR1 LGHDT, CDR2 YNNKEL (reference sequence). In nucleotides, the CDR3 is TGTGCCAGCAGCCAAGGGGAGCACAGGGGTATGGCGCAGTACTTC. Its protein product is CASSQGEHRGMAQYF.

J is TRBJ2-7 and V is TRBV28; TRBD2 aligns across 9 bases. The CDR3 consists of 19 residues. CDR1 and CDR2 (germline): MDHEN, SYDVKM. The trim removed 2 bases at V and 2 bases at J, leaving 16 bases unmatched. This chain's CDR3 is CASSLSPAGGPVRTYEQYF. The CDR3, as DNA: TGTGCCAGCAGTTTAAGTCCAGCGGGAGGTCCGGTACGAACCTACGAGCAGTACTTC.

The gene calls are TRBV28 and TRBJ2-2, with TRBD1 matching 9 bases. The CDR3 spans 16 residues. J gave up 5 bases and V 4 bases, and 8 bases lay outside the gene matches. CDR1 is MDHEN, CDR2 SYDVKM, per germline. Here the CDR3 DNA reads TGTGCCAGCAGTTCCGGACAGGGGCCCAGAACCGGGGAGCTGTTTTTT. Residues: CASSSGQGPRTGELFF.

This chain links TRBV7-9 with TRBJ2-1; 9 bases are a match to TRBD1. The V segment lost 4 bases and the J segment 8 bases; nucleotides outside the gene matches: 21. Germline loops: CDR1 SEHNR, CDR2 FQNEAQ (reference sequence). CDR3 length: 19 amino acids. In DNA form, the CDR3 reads TGTGCCAGCAGCTCGTCCCGGGACAGGGTTGCGACTATGGGGGATGAGCAGTTCTTC. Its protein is CASSSSRDRVATMGDEQFF.

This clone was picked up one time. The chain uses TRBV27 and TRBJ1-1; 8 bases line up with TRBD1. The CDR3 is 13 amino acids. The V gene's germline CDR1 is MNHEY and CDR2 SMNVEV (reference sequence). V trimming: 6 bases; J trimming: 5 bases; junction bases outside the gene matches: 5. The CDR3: CASSRQGKTEAFF. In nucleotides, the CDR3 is TGTGCCAGCAGCCGACAGGGGAAGACTGAAGCTTTCTTT.

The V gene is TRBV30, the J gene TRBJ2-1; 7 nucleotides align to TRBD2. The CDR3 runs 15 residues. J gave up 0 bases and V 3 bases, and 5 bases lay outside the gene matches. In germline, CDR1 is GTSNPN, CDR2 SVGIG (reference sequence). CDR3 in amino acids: CAWRILADSYNEQFF. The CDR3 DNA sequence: TGTGCCTGGAGGATCCTAGCGGACTCCTACAATGAGCAGTTCTTC. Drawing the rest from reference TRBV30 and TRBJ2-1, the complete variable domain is SQTIHQWPATLVQPVGSPLSLECTVEGTSNPNLYWYRQAAGRGLQLLFYSVGIGQISSEVPQNLSASRPQDRQFILSSKKLLLSDSGFYLCAWRILADSYNEQFFGPGTRLTVL.

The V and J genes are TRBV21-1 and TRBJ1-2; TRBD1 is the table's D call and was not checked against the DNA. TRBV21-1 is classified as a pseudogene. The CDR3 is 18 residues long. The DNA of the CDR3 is TGTGCCAGCAGCACCAAGGGACAGGTACTTTTGGTTGGCTATGGCTACACCTTC. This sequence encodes CASSTKGQVLLVGYGYTF.

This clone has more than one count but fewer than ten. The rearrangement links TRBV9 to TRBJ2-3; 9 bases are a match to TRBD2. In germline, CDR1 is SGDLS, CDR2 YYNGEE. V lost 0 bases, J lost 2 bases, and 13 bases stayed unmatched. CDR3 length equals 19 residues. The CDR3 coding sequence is TGTGCCAGCAGCGTAGGAACGATATATCCTAGCGGGATCACAGATACGCAGTATTTT. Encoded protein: CASSVGTIYPSGITDTQYF. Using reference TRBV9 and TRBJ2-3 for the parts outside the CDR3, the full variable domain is DSGVTQTPKHLITATGQRVTLRCSPRSGDLSVYWYQQSLDQGLQFLIQYYNGEERAKGNILERFSAQQFPDLHSELNLSSLELGDSALYFCASSVGTIYPSGITDTQYFGPGTRLTVL.

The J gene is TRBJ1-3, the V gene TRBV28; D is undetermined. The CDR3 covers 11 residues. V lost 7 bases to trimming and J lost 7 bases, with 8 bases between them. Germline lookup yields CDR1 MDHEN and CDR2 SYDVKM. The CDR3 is CASIYKNTIYF. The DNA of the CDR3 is TGTGCCAGCATTTACAAGAACACCATATATTTT.

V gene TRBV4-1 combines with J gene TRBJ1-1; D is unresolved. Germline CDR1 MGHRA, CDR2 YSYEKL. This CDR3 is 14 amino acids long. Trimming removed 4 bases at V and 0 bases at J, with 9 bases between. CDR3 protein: CASSLGQMNTEAFF. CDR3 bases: TGCGCCAGCAGCCTGGGCCAAATGAACACTGAAGCTTTCTTT.

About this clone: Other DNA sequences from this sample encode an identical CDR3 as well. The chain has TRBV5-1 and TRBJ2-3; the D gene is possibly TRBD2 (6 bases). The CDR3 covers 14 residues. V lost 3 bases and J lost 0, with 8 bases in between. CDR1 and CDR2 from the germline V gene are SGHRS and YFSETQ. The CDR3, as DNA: TGCGCCAGCAGCTCGGGAGATAGCACAGATACGCAGTATTTT. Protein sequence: CASSSGDSTDTQYF.

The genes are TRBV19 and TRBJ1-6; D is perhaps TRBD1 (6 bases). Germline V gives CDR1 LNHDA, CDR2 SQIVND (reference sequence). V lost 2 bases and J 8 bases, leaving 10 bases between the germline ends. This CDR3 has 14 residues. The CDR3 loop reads CASSISGVDSPLHF. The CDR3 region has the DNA TGTGCCAGTAGTATATCAGGGGTTGATTCACCCCTCCACTTT. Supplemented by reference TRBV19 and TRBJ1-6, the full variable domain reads DGGITQSPKYLFRKEGQNVTLSCEQNLNHDAMYWYRQDPGQGLRLIYYSQIVNDFQKGDIAEGYSVSREKKESFPLTVTSAQKNPTAFYLCASSISGVDSPLHFGNGTRLTVT.

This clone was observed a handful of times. CDR3 sequence reads: CASSYSGEAADTQYF. Here the CDR3 DNA reads TGTGCCAGCAGTTACTCGGGGGAGGCGGCAGATACGCAGTATTTT. The chain links TRBV6-5 to TRBJ2-3; D might be TRBD2 (6 bases). The V and J ends lost 0 bases and 4 bases respectively, with 11 bases between them. The CDR3 length is 15 residues. Germline loops: CDR1 MNHEY, CDR2 SVGAGI.

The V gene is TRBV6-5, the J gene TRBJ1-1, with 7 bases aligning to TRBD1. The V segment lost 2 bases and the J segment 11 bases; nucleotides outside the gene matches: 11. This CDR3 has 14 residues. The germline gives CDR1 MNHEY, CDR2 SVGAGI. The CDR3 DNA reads TGTGCCAGCAGTTACGGGGGACAGACGGGTGAGGCTTTCTTT. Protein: CASSYGGQTGEAFF.

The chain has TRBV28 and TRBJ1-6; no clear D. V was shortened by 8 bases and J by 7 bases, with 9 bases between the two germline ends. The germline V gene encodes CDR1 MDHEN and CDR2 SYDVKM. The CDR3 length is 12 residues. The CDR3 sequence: CASRYWNSPLHF. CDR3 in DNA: TGTGCCAGCCGATACTGGAATTCACCCCTCCACTTT.

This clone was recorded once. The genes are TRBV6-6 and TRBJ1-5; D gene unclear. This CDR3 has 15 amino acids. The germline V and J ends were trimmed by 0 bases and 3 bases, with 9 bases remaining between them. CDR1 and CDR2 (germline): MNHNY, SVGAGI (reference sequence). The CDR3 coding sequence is TGTGCCAGCAGTTACTCGAGGGAGAACAATCAGCCCCAGCATTTT. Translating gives CASSYSRENNQPQHF.

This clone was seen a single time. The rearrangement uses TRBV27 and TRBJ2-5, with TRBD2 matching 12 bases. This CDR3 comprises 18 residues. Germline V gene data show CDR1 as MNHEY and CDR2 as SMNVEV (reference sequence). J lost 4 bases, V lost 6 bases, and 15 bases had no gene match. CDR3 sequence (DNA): TGTGCCAGCAGGGGGGGTACCGTGACTAGCGGGAGAGGAGAGACCCAGTACTTC. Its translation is CASRGGTVTSGRGETQYF.

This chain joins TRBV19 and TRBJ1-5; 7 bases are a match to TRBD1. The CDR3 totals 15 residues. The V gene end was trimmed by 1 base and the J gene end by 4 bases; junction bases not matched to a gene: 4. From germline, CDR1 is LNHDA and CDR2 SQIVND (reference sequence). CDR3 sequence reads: CASSIGTGRNQPQHF. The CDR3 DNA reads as TGTGCCAGTAGTATAGGGACAGGTCGAAATCAGCCCCAGCATTTT.

This CDR3 is CASSLGDRENTEAFF. CDR3 bases: TGTGCCAGCAGCTTAGGCGACAGGGAGAACACTGAAGCTTTCTTT. The rearrangement links TRBV7-2 to TRBJ1-1; 7 bases are shared with TRBD1. Trimming cost V 1 base and J 1 base; bases outside gene matches: 3. Looked up from germline, CDR1 is SGHTA and CDR2 is FQGNSA. The CDR3 length is 15 residues.

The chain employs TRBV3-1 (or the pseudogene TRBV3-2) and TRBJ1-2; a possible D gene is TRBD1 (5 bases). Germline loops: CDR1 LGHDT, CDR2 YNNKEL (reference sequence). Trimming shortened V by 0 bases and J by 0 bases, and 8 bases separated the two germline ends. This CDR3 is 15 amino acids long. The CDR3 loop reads CASSQDRVANYGYTF. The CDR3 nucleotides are TGTGCCAGCAGCCAAGACAGGGTAGCTAACTATGGCTACACCTTC.

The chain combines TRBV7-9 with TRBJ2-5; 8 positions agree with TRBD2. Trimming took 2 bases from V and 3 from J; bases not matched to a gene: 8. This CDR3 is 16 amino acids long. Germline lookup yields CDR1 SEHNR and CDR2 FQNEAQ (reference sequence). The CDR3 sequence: CASSLSYGRGEETQYF. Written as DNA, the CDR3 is TGTGCCAGCAGCTTATCGTACGGGAGGGGGGAAGAGACCCAGTACTTC.

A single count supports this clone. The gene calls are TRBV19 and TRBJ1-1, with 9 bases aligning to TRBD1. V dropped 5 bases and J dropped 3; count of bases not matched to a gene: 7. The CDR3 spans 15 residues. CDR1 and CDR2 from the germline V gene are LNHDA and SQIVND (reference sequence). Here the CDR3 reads CASSLSQGAYTEAFF. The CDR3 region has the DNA TGTGCCAGTAGTCTATCACAGGGGGCATACACTGAAGCTTTCTTT.

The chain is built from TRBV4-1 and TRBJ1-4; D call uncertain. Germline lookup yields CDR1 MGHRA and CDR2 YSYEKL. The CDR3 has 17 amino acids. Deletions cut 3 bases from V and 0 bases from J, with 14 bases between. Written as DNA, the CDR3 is TGCGCCAGCAGCCAGCCCCCCGCAGTTGCAACTAATGAAAAACTGTTTTTT. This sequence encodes CASSQPPAVATNEKLFF.

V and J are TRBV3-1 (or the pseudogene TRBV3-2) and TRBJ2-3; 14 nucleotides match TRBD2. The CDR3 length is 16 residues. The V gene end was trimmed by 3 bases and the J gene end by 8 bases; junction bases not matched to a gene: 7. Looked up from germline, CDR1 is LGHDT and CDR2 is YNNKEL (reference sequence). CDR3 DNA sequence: TGTGCCAGCAGCCATTTGGGACTAGCGGGAGAGGGTACGCAGTATTTT. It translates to CASSHLGLAGEGTQYF.

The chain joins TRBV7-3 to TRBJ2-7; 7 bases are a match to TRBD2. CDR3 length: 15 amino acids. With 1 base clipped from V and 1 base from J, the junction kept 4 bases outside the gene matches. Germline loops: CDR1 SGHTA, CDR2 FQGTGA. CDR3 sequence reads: CASSLSAGVSYEQYF. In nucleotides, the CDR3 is TGTGCCAGCAGCTTAAGTGCGGGAGTGTCCTACGAGCAGTACTTC.

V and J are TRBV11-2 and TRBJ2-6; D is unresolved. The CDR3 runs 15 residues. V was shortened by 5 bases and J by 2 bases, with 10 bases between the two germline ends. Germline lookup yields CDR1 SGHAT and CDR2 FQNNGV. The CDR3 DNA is TGTGCCAGCAGCCCCCGAGACACTGGGGCCAACGTCCTGACTTTC. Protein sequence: CASSPRDTGANVLTF.

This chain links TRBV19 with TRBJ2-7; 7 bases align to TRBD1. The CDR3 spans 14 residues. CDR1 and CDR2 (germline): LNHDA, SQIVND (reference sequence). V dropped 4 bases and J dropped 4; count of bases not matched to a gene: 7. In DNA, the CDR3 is TGTGCCAGTAGTACGACAGGGATCCCTTACGAGCAGTACTTC. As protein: CASSTTGIPYEQYF.

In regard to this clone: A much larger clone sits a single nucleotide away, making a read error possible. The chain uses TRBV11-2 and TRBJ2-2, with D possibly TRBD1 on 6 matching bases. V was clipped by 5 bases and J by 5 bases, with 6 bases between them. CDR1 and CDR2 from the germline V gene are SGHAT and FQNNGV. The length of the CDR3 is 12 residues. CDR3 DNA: TGTGCCAGCAGCACAGGGACCGGGGAGCTGTTTTTT. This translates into CASSTGTGELFF.